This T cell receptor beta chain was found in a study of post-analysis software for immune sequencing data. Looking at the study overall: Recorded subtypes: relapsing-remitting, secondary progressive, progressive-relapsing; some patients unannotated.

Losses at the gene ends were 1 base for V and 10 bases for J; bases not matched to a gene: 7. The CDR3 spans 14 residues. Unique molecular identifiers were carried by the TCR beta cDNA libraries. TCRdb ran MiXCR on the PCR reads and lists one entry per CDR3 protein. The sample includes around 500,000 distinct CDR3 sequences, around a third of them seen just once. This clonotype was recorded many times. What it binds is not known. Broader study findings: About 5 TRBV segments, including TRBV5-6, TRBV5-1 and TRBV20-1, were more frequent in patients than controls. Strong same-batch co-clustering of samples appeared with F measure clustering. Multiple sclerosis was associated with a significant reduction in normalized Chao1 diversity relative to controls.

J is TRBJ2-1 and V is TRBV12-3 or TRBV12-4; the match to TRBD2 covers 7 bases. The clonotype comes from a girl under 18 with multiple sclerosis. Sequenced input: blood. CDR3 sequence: CASSLGLSGVEQFF. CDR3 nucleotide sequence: TGTGCCAGCAGTTTAGGATTGAGCGGGGTGGAGCAGTTCTTC.